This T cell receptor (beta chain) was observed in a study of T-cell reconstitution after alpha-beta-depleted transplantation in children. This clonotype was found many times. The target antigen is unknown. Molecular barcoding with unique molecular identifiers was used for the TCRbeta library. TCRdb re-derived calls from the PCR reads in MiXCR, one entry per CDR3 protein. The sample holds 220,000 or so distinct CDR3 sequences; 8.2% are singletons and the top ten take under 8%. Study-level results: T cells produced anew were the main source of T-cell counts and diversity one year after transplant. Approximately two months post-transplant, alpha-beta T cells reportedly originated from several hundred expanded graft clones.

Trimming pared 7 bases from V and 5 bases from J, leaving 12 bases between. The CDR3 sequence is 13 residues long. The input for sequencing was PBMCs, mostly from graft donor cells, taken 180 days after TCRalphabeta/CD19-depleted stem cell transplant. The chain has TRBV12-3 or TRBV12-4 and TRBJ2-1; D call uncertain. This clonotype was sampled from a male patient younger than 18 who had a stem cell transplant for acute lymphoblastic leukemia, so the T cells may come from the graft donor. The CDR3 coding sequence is TGTGCCAGCACCCCCTTCCTTGACAATGAGCAGTTCTTC. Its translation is CASTPFLDNEQFF.